This T cell receptor beta chain was captured in a study of long-term antiretroviral therapy in people with HIV. Study-wide results and limits: Sampling of blood ran from the mid-2000s to the late 2010s, and older ART regimens were possibly in use. Every time point showed a repertoire led by clones expanded before ART.

Regarding this clone: Its cognate antigen is unknown.

Researchers ran immunoSEQ v3.0 at survey level. The data were produced by immunoSEQ multiplex PCR, yet TCRdb's version contains in-frame clones alone and is incomplete. Of more than 35,000 clones in the sample, approximately 94% were seen once. The receptor was isolated from a woman aged 50 to 60 with HIV. The specimen was unsorted PBMCs, collected 4.1 years after starting antiretroviral therapy.

Here the CDR3 DNA reads TGTGCCAGCAGCTTGGGGGGAGACTATGGCTACACCTTC. Amino acid sequence: CASSLGGDYGYTF. The chain uses TRBV5-4 and TRBJ1-2; D not certain. Trimming pared 0 bases from V and 3 bases from J, leaving 6 bases between. The CDR3 is made up of 13 amino acids. CDR1 and CDR2 from the germline V gene are SGHNT and YYREEE (reference sequence). The full variable domain, rest sourced from reference TRBV5-4 and TRBJ1-2, is ETGVTQSPTHLIKTRGQQVTLRCSSQSGHNTVSWYQQALGQGPQFIFQYYREEENGRGNFPPRFSGLQFPNYSSELNVNALELDDSALYLCASSLGGDYGYTFGSGTRLTVV.